These 26 T cell receptor beta chains were all obtained from the same sample, sequenced in a study. One entry per CDR3 protein results from TCRdb running MiXCR on the RT-PCR reads. This sample has about 680,000 distinct CDR3 sequences, with approximately 15% found just once. The sample comprised memory CD4+ T cells from blood. Receptor source: a female donor in good health, serving as a healthy control.

This clonotype has a handful of counts. The genes are TRBV7-9 and TRBJ2-1; D tentatively reads TRBD1 or TRBD2 (5 bases each). Germline loops: CDR1 SEHNR, CDR2 FQNEAQ (reference sequence). CDR3 length: 15 residues. With 5 bases removed from V and 4 bases from J, the gap between germline ends came to 15 bases. The CDR3 nucleotides are TGTGCCAGCAGCCGGGACCCCGAGGGGTACAATGAGCAGTTCTTC. Amino acid sequence: CASSRDPEGYNEQFF.

Turning to this clonotype: This may be a read error: a much more frequent sequence differs by one nucleotide. J is TRBJ2-5 and V is TRBV7-6; 9 positions agree with TRBD2. Germline trimming cut 2 bases from V and 6 bases from J; bases unmatched to any gene: 4. CDR3 length: 14 amino acids. The V gene's germline CDR1 is SGHVS and CDR2 FNYEAQ. The CDR3 DNA is TGTGCCAGCAGCTTACGCGGGAGGGCAAAGACCCAGTACTTC. As protein: CASSLRGRAKTQYF.

The chain combines TRBV7-8 with TRBJ2-1, with a possible D match to TRBD1 (6 bases). V was pared by 2 bases and J by 10 bases, with 12 bases between. CDR1 and CDR2 from the germline V gene are SGHVS and FQNEAQ. The CDR3 consists of 13 residues. For the CDR3, the DNA is TGTGCCAGCAGCTTATATCAGGGGCAGGAGCAGTTCTTC. This codes for CASSLYQGQEQFF.

The V and J genes are TRBV4-3 and TRBJ1-2; D possibly corresponds to TRBD1 (5 bases). The germline gives CDR1 LGHNA, CDR2 YSLEER. V was clipped by 1 base and J by 3 bases, with 12 bases between them. This CDR3 is built from 15 residues. The CDR3 protein is CASSQVGGTHYGYTF. CDR3 DNA: TGCGCCAGCAGCCAAGTTGGGGGGACCCACTATGGCTACACCTTC.

The rearrangement joins TRBV12-3 or TRBV12-4 to TRBJ1-6; D possibly corresponds to TRBD1 (5 bases). CDR3 length equals 14 residues. Trimming took 3 bases from V and 7 from J, leaving 10 bases between them. The CDR3, as DNA: TGTGCCAGCAGTTTCTTGCAGGGAAATTCACCCCTCCACTTT. Protein: CASSFLQGNSPLHF.

This clonotype was counted between two and nine times. The chain is built from TRBV19 and TRBJ2-2; 8 bases align to TRBD2. The CDR3 covers 17 residues. Germline CDR1 is LNHDA and CDR2 is SQIVND (reference sequence). The V segment lost 7 bases and the J segment 7 bases; nucleotides outside the gene matches: 17. As DNA, the CDR3 is TGTGCCAGTACCCCAGATCCCGTGGGACTAGATATCGGGGAGCTGTTTTTT. It specifies CASTPDPVGLDIGELFF.

This clonotype was observed at least ten times. The rearrangement joins TRBV7-2 to TRBJ1-2, with D unclear. V lost 0 bases and J lost 4, with 9 bases in between. CDR1 is SGHTA and CDR2 is FQGNSA in the germline V gene. The CDR3 extends over 14 amino acids. CDR3 sequence: CASSLALNSYGYTF. CDR3 DNA: TGTGCCAGCAGCTTAGCGTTAAACAGCTATGGCTACACCTTC.

This clonotype was observed at least ten times. The rearrangement links TRBV7-2 to TRBJ2-5; no definite D call. The CDR3 is 14 residues long. Germline V gene data show CDR1 as SGHTA and CDR2 as FQGNSA. Trimming removed 3 bases from V and 2 bases from J, with 10 bases in between. CDR3 coding DNA: TGTGCCAGCAGCTTCTCGTACTCTCAAGAGACCCAGTACTTC. It encodes CASSFSYSQETQYF.

This clonotype was seen a few times. The V call is TRBV7-9, the J call TRBJ1-1, with TRBD1 as a possible D gene (5 bases). Germline V gene lookup returns CDR1 SEHNR and CDR2 FQNEAQ (reference sequence). The CDR3 spans 15 residues. Trimming left V 4 bases short and J 1 base short, with 13 bases between. The CDR3 DNA is TGTGCCAGCAGCTCCTCGGGACCGACGAACACTGAAGCTTTCTTT. Protein product: CASSSSGPTNTEAFF.

This clonotype was found a few times. This chain uses TRBV18 with TRBJ2-4; D remains ambiguous. There are 14 residues in the CDR3. V lost 3 bases and J 8 bases, leaving 14 bases between the germline ends. Germline CDR1 KGHSH, CDR2 LQKENI. CDR3 DNA: TGTGCCAGCTCACCGGGGTCCCCTAGGGACATTCAGTACTTC. Translated: CASSPGSPRDIQYF.

This clonotype has just a few counts. The chain couples TRBV27 to TRBJ2-7; tentative D call: TRBD2 (7 bases). Germline CDR1 and CDR2: MNHEY and SMNVEV (reference sequence). This CDR3 is 16 amino acids long. Trimming cost V 2 bases and J 2 bases, with 16 bases left between them. Here the CDR3 reads CASSLSGIGQTYEQYF. The CDR3 DNA follows: TGTGCCAGCAGTTTAAGCGGGATCGGACAGACCTACGAGCAGTACTTC.

This clonotype was found many times. The chain links TRBV20-1 to TRBJ2-5, with D maybe TRBD2 (6 bases). Trimming took 0 bases from V and 1 from J, leaving 15 bases between them. CDR3 size: 16 residues. Germline CDR1 is DFQATT and CDR2 is SNEGSKA (reference sequence). The CDR3 nucleotides are TGCAGTGCTAGAGATCTGCTAGCGATTGCCCAAGAGACCCAGTACTTC. Translation gives CSARDLLAIAQETQYF.

This rearrangement joins TRBV28 to TRBJ1-5; TRBD1 agrees at 8 bases. V trimming: 5 bases; J trimming: 7 bases; junction bases outside the gene matches: 16. CDR1 MDHEN and CDR2 SYDVKM come from the germline V gene. The CDR3 has 17 residues. In DNA, the CDR3 is TGTGCCAGCAGTCGTGGCTCGCGGGCAGGGGGCGGGCAGCCCCAGCATTTT. This encodes CASSRGSRAGGGQPQHF.

This clonotype occurred a few times. V and J are TRBV29-1 and TRBJ1-1, with 7 positions matching TRBD1. This CDR3 comprises 16 residues. The J segment lost 1 base and the V segment lost 2 bases, leaving 10 bases of the junction unmatched. The germline V gene encodes CDR1 SQVTM and CDR2 ANQGSEA. CDR3 protein: CSVEPLGGQQNTEAFF. CDR3 DNA sequence: TGCAGCGTTGAACCGCTTGGGGGACAGCAGAACACTGAAGCTTTCTTT.

This clonotype was detected a few times. The V call is TRBV20-1, the J call TRBJ1-2; 7 bases map to TRBD1. The germline V gene encodes CDR1 DFQATT and CDR2 SNEGSKA (reference sequence). The CDR3 covers 13 residues. Trimming cost V 5 bases and J 4 bases; bases outside gene matches: 7. CDR3 loop: CSAFDREPYGYTF. The CDR3 coding sequence is TGCAGTGCTTTCGACAGGGAGCCCTATGGCTACACCTTC.

For the CDR3, the DNA is TGTGCCACCAGTGATGGCGGGGTTAGCTCCTACGAGCAGTACTTC. It specifies CATSDGGVSSYEQYF. V is TRBV24-1 and J is TRBJ2-7, with D maybe TRBD2 (6 bases). This CDR3 is 15 amino acids long. Trimming left V 3 bases short and J 0 bases short, with 11 bases between. Looked up from germline, CDR1 is KGHDR and CDR2 is SFDVKD.

This clonotype was recorded at least ten times. The genes are TRBV12-3 or TRBV12-4 and TRBJ1-5; no firm D call. The CDR3 contains 14 residues. V was clipped by 6 bases and J by 5 bases, with 14 bases between them. The CDR3 bases are TGTGCCAGCAGCCCTACACGAGCCGATCAGCCCCAGCATTTT. Translated, it gives CASSPTRADQPQHF.

Ten or more counts support this clonotype. The chain links TRBV7-2 to TRBJ2-5, with 7 bases that match TRBD2. Germline V gives CDR1 SGHTA, CDR2 FQGNSA. The CDR3 covers 14 residues. V gave up 5 bases and J gave up 7 bases; unmatched junction bases: 10. The CDR3 loop reads CASSQTSAAGTQYF. The CDR3 DNA sequence: TGTGCCAGCAGCCAAACTAGCGCCGCAGGGACCCAGTACTTC.

In its sample, this clonotype was seen many times. The rearrangement uses TRBV6-5 and TRBJ1-6; D remains ambiguous. This CDR3 has 17 amino acids. The germline CDR1 and CDR2 sequences are MNHEY and SVGAGI. Between the trimmed V and J ends, which lost 2 bases and 7 bases, there was a span of 18 bases. This CDR3 reads CASSYRASKSVNSPLHF. CDR3 in DNA: TGTGCCAGCAGTTACCGAGCCTCCAAGTCCGTAAATTCACCCCTCCACTTT.

The gene calls are TRBV28 and TRBJ2-7; D not resolved. CDR1 is MDHEN, CDR2 SYDVKM, per germline. The CDR3 runs to 11 residues. Between the trimmed V and J ends, which lost 3 bases and 4 bases, there was a span of 4 bases. CDR3 sequence reads: CASSFMYEQYF. The CDR3 DNA reads as TGTGCCAGCAGTTTTATGTACGAGCAGTACTTC.

In its sample, this clonotype was seen a few times. The genes are TRBV18 and TRBJ2-5; 8 bases agree with TRBD1. With 3 bases clipped from V and 4 bases from J, the junction kept 1 base outside the gene matches. Germline-derived CDR1 and CDR2 are KGHSH and LQKENI. CDR3 length: 13 amino acids. CDR3 in amino acids: CASSPGQAETQYF. For the CDR3, the DNA is TGTGCCAGCTCACCGGGACAGGCAGAGACCCAGTACTTC. Combining the CDR3 with reference TRBV18 and TRBJ2-5 gives the whole variable domain NAGVMQNPRHLVRRRGQEARLRCSPMKGHSHVYWYRQLPEEGLKFMVYLQKENIIDESGMPKERFSAEFPKEGPSILRIQQVVRGDSAAYFCASSPGQAETQYFGPGTRLLVL.

V usage is TRBV7-9 and J usage is TRBJ2-3; D is perhaps TRBD1 (7 bases). CDR1 is SEHNR, CDR2 FQNEAQ, per germline (reference sequence). This CDR3 comprises 12 residues. CDR3 in DNA: TGTGCGGAGGGGGCAACAGCAGATACGCAGTATTTT. This codes for CAEGATADTQYF.

V usage is TRBV7-2 and J usage is TRBJ1-4, with D perhaps TRBD1 (6 bases). The CDR3 consists of 13 residues. V was trimmed by 4 bases and J by 8 bases, leaving 11 bases between them. Germline assignment: CDR1 SGHTA and CDR2 FQGNSA. In DNA, the CDR3 is TGTGCCAGCAGCTCCCGGACAGAGGAAAAACTGTTTTTT. It translates to CASSSRTEEKLFF.

In this sample, this clonotype turned up a few times. The chain joins TRBV6-5 to TRBJ2-3, with D possibly TRBD1 on 5 matching bases. Germline V gene lookup returns CDR1 MNHEY and CDR2 SVGAGI. Trimming took 6 bases from V and 2 from J, leaving 9 bases between them. The CDR3 runs 13 residues. The CDR3: CASRLGATDTQYF. Here the CDR3 DNA reads TGTGCCAGCAGGTTAGGGGCCACAGATACGCAGTATTTT.

This clonotype has just a few counts. The chain couples TRBV20-1 to TRBJ1-4; D is unclear. The CDR3 sequence is 15 residues long. Germline values: CDR1 DFQATT, CDR2 SNEGSKA (reference sequence). The V gene lost 1 base and the J gene lost 0 bases, with 9 bases spanning the gap. CDR3 residues: CSARGLSATNEKLFF. CDR3 bases: TGCAGTGCTAGAGGCCTCTCCGCAACTAATGAAAAACTGTTTTTT.

This clonotype was picked up a small number of times. V and J are TRBV15 and TRBJ2-7; TRBD1 matches 8 bases. The trim removed 2 bases at V and 5 bases at J, leaving 5 bases unmatched. CDR1 and CDR2 (germline): LNHNV, YYDKDF (reference sequence). The CDR3 runs 14 residues. The CDR3 sequence is CATSRRDRIDEQYF. CDR3 bases: TGTGCCACCAGCAGACGGGACAGGATCGACGAGCAGTACTTC. The full variable domain, with the rest looked up from reference TRBV15 and TRBJ2-7, is DAMVIQNPRYQVTQFGKPVTLSCSQTLNHNVMYWYQQKSSQAPKLLFHYYDKDFNNEADTPDNFQSRRPNTSFCFLDIRSPGLGDTAMYLCATSRRDRIDEQYFGPGTRLTVT.